The rows below give T cell receptor beta chains drawn from one sample of a study of Graves' ophthalmopathy and Graves' hyperthyroidism. Via MiXCR, TCRdb re-called the multiplex PCR reads, giving one row per CDR3 protein. This table holds roughly 400,000 distinct CDR3 sequences, roughly 15% found once. The source material was peripheral blood. Receptor source: a woman aged 18 to 35 with stable Graves' hyperthyroidism. CDR3s include the opening cysteine and the closing phenylalanine or tryptophan. Each record gives: V gene, D gene, clone size, J gene, CDR3 DNA, CDR3 protein. D genes are given only for firm matches. A clone size is listed for some rows: how often the clone was seen (once, few, many), or a class if it is expanded.

V gene: TRBV12-5
D gene: TRBD1
clone size: many
J gene: TRBJ1-5
CDR3 DNA: TGTGCTAGTGGTCCACGGGGACAGGGCAACAATCAGCCCCAGCATTTT
CDR3 protein: CASGPRGQGNNQPQHF

V gene: TRBV20-1
D gene: .
clone size: few
J gene: TRBJ2-5
CDR3 DNA: TGCAGTCCAGAACTTCCTGCCCAAGAGACCCAGTACTTC
CDR3 protein: CSPELPAQETQYF

V gene: TRBV29-1
D gene: TRBD1
clone size: many
J gene: TRBJ2-6
CDR3 DNA: TGCAGCGTTGGGTACAGGGGCACTGGGGCCAACGTCCTGACTTTC
CDR3 protein: CSVGYRGTGANVLTF

V gene: TRBV5-1
D gene: .
clone size: many
J gene: TRBJ1-2
CDR3 DNA: TGCGCCAGCAGCTTGGTGGCAGGGGCTAACTATGGCTACACCTTC
CDR3 protein: CASSLVAGANYGYTF

V gene: TRBV20-1
D gene: TRBD1
clone size: many
J gene: TRBJ1-1
CDR3 DNA: TGCAGTGCTCACGGACTAGACAGGGGGGGAGGGAACACTGAAGCTTTCTTT
CDR3 protein: CSAHGLDRGGGNTEAFF

V gene: TRBV11-2
D gene: .
clone size: many
J gene: TRBJ1-2
CDR3 DNA: TGTGCCAGCACCGTGACACATGGGGACTATGGCTACACCTTC
CDR3 protein: CASTVTHGDYGYTF

V gene: TRBV6-1
D gene: TRBD2
clone size: .
J gene: TRBJ2-5
CDR3 DNA: TGTGCCGTCGACCCTAATTTGCGGGGGAGGGAGACCCAGTACTTC
CDR3 protein: CAVDPNLRGRETQYF

V gene: TRBV6-5
D gene: .
clone size: many
J gene: TRBJ1-1
CDR3 DNA: TGTGCCAGCATAAAGGTACAGTTGAACACTGAAGCTTTCTTT
CDR3 protein: CASIKVQLNTEAFF

V gene: TRBV2
D gene: TRBD1
clone size: many
J gene: TRBJ1-2
CDR3 DNA: TGTGCCAGCACAGGGGGGGATCACTATGGCTACACCTTC
CDR3 protein: CASTGGDHYGYTF

V gene: TRBV7-9
D gene: .
clone size: few
J gene: TRBJ1-3
CDR3 DNA: TGTGCCAGCAGCTTTGGGGCATTAGGAAACACCATATATTTT
CDR3 protein: CASSFGALGNTIYF

V gene: TRBV5-1
D gene: TRBD1
clone size: few
J gene: TRBJ2-7
CDR3 DNA: TGCGCCAGCAGCGCCGGGACAGGGTATCCCTACGAGCAGTACTTC
CDR3 protein: CASSAGTGYPYEQYF

V gene: TRBV4-2
D gene: .
clone size: few
J gene: TRBJ2-7
CDR3 DNA: TGTGCCAGCAGCCAAGATCGGGGGAGCTCCTACGAGCAGTACTTC
CDR3 protein: CASSQDRGSSYEQYF

V gene: TRBV20-1
D gene: .
clone size: many
J gene: TRBJ1-2
CDR3 DNA: TGCAGTGCTAGCCCAGGCGTCAGGGGATTCGGCTACACCTTC
CDR3 protein: CSASPGVRGFGYTF

V gene: TRBV5-5
D gene: .
clone size: few
J gene: TRBJ1-1
CDR3 DNA: TGTGCCAGCAGCGAGGGGACGGGAGGTAGCACTGAAGCTTTCTTT
CDR3 protein: CASSEGTGGSTEAFF

V gene: TRBV7-2
D gene: TRBD1
clone size: .
J gene: TRBJ1-6
CDR3 DNA: TGTGCCAGCAATCCCGGGACAGCATATAATTCACCCCTCCACTTT
CDR3 protein: CASNPGTAYNSPLHF

V gene: TRBV12-3/TRBV12-4
D gene: .
clone size: .
J gene: TRBJ1-6
CDR3 DNA: TGTGCCAGCAGGGTGGACACAGCGGTTCGGTCCCTCCACTTT
CDR3 protein: CASRVDTAVRSLHF

V gene: TRBV7-8
D gene: .
clone size: many
J gene: TRBJ2-5
CDR3 DNA: TGTGCCAGCAGCTTTCACGGGCAGCACCAAGAGACCCAGTACTTC
CDR3 protein: CASSFHGQHQETQYF

V gene: TRBV20-1
D gene: .
clone size: few
J gene: TRBJ1-1
CDR3 DNA: TGCAGTCCTCTACGCGCTTGGGTGGCCCCCAACAAAGCTTTCTTT
CDR3 protein: CSPLRAWVAPNKAFF

V gene: TRBV2
D gene: TRBD1
clone size: many
J gene: TRBJ1-6
CDR3 DNA: TGTGCCAGCAGTGAAGGGACAGGGACGATTTCAGCCCTCCACTTT
CDR3 protein: CASSEGTGTISALHF

V gene: TRBV6-1
D gene: .
clone size: many
J gene: TRBJ1-1
CDR3 DNA: TGTGCCAGCAGTGGGAGGGGGGTGACATCCGATCCGAACACTGAAGCTTTCTTT
CDR3 protein: CASSGRGVTSDPNTEAFF

V gene: TRBV6-1
D gene: TRBD1
clone size: few
J gene: TRBJ1-2
CDR3 DNA: TGTGCCAGCATCAGACCGGGACAGGCCCTCCCAGGGGGCTACACCTTC
CDR3 protein: CASIRPGQALPGGYTF

V gene: TRBV6-5
D gene: TRBD1
clone size: once
J gene: TRBJ1-1
CDR3 DNA: TGTGCCAGCAGTTGCAGGGGGGGTTGGACTGAAGCTTTCTTT
CDR3 protein: CASSCRGGWTEAFF

V gene: TRBV6-1
D gene: .
clone size: .
J gene: TRBJ2-5
CDR3 DNA: TGTGCCAGCAGTGGTGGAGACAAGTGGGGGACCCAGTACTTC
CDR3 protein: CASSGGDKWGTQYF